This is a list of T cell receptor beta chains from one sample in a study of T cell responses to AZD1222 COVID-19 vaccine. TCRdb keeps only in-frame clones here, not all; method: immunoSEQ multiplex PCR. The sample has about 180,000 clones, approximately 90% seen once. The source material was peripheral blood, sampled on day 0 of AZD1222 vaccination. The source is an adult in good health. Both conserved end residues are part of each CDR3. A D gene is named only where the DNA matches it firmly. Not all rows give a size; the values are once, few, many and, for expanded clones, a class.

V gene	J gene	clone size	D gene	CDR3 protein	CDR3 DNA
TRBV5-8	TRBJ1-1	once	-	CASSLGQMNTEAFF	TGTGCCAGCAGCTTGGGACAGATGAACACTGAAGCTTTCTTT
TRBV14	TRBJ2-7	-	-	CASSQGGTGVYF	TGTGCCAGCAGCCAAGGGGGGACTGGCGTGTACTTC
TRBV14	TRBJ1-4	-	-	CASSQDMGTNEKLFF	TGTGCCAGCAGCCAAGATATGGGGACTAATGAAAAACTGTTTTTT
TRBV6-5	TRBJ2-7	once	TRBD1	CASRSGTGGYEQYF	TGTGCCAGCAGGTCCGGGACAGGGGGCTACGAGCAGTACTTC
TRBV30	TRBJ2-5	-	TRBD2	CAWSKSGSVGTQYF	TGTGCCTGGAGTAAGAGCGGGAGCGTCGGGACCCAGTACTTC
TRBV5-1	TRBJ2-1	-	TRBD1	CASSLATGWNEQFF	TGCGCCAGCAGCTTGGCGACAGGGTGGAATGAGCAGTTCTTC
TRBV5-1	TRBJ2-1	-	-	CASDPGKVRSYNEQFF	TGCGCCAGCGACCCCGGAAAGGTCCGCTCCTACAATGAGCAGTTCTTC
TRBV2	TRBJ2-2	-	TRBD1	CASRTGGPTGELFF	TGTGCCAGCAGAACAGGGGGCCCCACCGGGGAGCTGTTTTTT
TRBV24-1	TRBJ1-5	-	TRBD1	CATSDRPRTGRAQPQHF	TGTGCCACCAGTGATCGCCCTCGGACAGGGCGCGCCCAGCCCCAGCATTTT
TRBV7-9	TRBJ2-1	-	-	CASSLPDYSYNEQFF	TGTGCCAGCAGCTTACCGGACTACTCGTACAATGAGCAGTTCTTC
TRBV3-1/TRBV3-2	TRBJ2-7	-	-	CASSQDAGNLRVQYF	TGTGCCAGCAGCCAAGATGCAGGAAACCTACGAGTGCAGTACTTC
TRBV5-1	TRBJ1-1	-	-	CASSLAGQPDAFF	TGCGCCAGCAGCTTGGCCGGTCAACCTGACGCTTTCTTT
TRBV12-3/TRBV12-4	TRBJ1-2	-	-	CASRLTTLYGYTF	TGTGCCAGCAGGCTAACGACCTTATATGGCTACACCTTC
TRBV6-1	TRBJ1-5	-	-	CASSEVGSIGQPQHF	TGTGCCAGCAGTGAAGTTGGCTCCATCGGACAGCCCCAGCATTTT
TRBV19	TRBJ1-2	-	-	CASSMTGSGYTF	TGTGCCAGTAGTATGACAGGCTCCGGCTACACCTTC
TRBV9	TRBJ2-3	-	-	CASSVDPPDTQYF	TGTGCCAGCAGCGTAGATCCCCCAGATACGCAGTATTTT